This T cell receptor (beta chain) derives from a study of blood T cell repertoires in COVID-19. The CDR3 has 15 amino acids. CDR1 is MNHEY, CDR2 SVGEGT, per germline. The V gene lost 2 bases and the J gene lost 5 bases, with 15 bases spanning the gap. Here immunoSEQ multiplex PCR was the method, and the copy in TCRdb shows in-frame clones only, minus some. This repertoire shows around 700,000 clones, approximately 90% found once; its top ten account for approximately 0.3%. The receptor comes from a woman between 18 and 29 years old with acute or convalescent COVID-19. Sequencing input: peripheral blood. The rearrangement links TRBV6-2 or TRBV6-3 to TRBJ1-2, with D unclear. The CDR3 region is CASSYRQALRYGYTF. CDR3 nucleotide sequence: TGTGCCAGCAGTTACAGGCAGGCCCTAAGGTATGGCTACACCTTC.